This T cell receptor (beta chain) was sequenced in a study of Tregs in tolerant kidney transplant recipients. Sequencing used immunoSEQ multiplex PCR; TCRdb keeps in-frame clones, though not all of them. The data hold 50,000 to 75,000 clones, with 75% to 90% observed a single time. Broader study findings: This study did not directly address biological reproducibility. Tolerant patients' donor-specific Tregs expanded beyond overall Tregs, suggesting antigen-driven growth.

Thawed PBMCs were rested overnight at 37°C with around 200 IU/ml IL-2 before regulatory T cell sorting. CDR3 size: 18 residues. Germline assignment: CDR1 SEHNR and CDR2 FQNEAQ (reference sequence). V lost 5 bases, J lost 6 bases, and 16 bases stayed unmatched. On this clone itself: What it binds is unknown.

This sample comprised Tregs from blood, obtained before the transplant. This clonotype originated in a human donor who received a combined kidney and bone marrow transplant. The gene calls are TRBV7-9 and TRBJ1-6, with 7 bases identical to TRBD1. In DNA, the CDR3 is TGTGCCAGCAGCCCAAGGCAAGGAACGGCAGGGGGTAATTCACCCCTCCACTTT. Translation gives CASSPRQGTAGGNSPLHF.